This T cell receptor (beta chain) derives from a study of T-cell memory formation after mild COVID-19. Study-wide findings and caveats: Whereas later expanders leaned CD4+, clones contracting day 15 to 85 showed a balanced CD4/CD8 makeup. Chiefly within CM and EM were the contracting CD4+ clones; CD8+ ones were within EMRA. Within pre-infection memory, some responding clones were found, suggesting cross-reactive memory joined.

TCRdb processed the 5' RACE reads anew with MiXCR; each CDR3 protein has one entry. The profile shows 550,000 to 600,000 distinct CDR3 sequences, approximately 21% of them singletons. A few counts support this clonotype. No antigen is known for it. With 4 bases removed from V and 6 bases from J, the gap between germline ends came to 12 bases. Germline assignment: CDR1 SGHVS and CDR2 FNYEAQ. The CDR3 spans 14 residues. The sequence derives from an adult woman who had mild COVID-19 (a few samples of this study predate the infection). Cell type and time point are not known. The chain has TRBV7-6 and TRBJ2-2; possibly TRBD1 for D (6 bases). The material sequenced was PBMCs or a T cell subset sorted from them (not recorded which). For the CDR3, the DNA is TGTGCCAGCAGCTGGGAAGGGGGATCCGGGGAGCTGTTTTTT. Translating gives CASSWEGGSGELFF.